This T cell receptor (beta chain) was recorded in a study of T cells in women clearing cervical HPV infection (dated 2018 in TCRdb). About the investigation overall: The cases were about two dozen women with histologically confirmed HPV16-related CIN3 or worse, and 2 of those women had invasive cancers. Controls were 25 to 30 women whose single incident HPV16 infection cleared within 12 months without precancer or cancer developing. Blood from cases was collected at the visit where the lesion was first found, while blood from controls was collected once the infection could no longer be detected. For cases, the median interval between lesion detection and blood sampling was around 160 days, with an interquartile range of about 80 to 210 days. Since HLA typing was available for only a few women, HLA type could not be ruled out as a confounder. The exploratory proof-of-principle case-control study was nested within the Guanacaste HPV Natural History Study in Costa Rica and compared TCR repertoires across cervical HPV16 outcomes. Cases and controls were matched on year of sample collection and on age within five years. A median age of approximately 32 years was observed in cases versus approximately 38 in controls, and no significant differences in baseline characteristics were found. In the parent cohort, around 10,000 women aged 18 or older were enrolled in Guanacaste, Costa Rica, during about 1993 to 1995 and were followed for 6 to 7 years. Five blinded duplicates per group were added as quality controls, giving around 60 samples: 50 participants and some ten replicates.

Every participant had a single incident cervical HPV16 infection, and prevalent HPV16 infections were excluded. Cervical HPV DNA was detected by MY09/MY11 PCR and genotyped by dot-blot hybridization. Around 15 mL of heparinized blood were centrifuged, and the buffy coat was split into aliquots, frozen at -30 degrees C, and then kept at -80 degrees C. Genomic DNA was extracted from buffy coat specimens using QIAGEN kits. Using the immunoSEQ assay, multiplex PCR amplified TCR beta CDR3 regions from an average of 1200 ng of genomic DNA per sample. To correct primer bias, the assay used a complete synthetic TCR repertoire to set an amplification baseline. The amplicons were sequenced using the Illumina platform. Processing in the source paper ran as follows. Sequence errors were corrected by clustering with frequency ratios and a modified nearest-neighbor algorithm, and the sequences were then analyzed in the immunoSEQ Analyzer using IMGT gene definitions. At each rarefaction depth, TCR richness and evenness were averaged across 20 rarefaction repeats, and samples with fewer sequences than that depth were excluded. Relative abundances of V, D and J genes were compared between groups using Wilcoxon rank sum tests, with FDR correction applied. In the blinded duplicates, the intraclass correlation was about 95% for TCR richness and averaged about 80% across more than 65 gene segments. This is the immuneACCESS table as TCRdb keeps it, with only in-frame sequences that have V and J called. A part of the clones is gone; compared with another copy, unresolved V genes explain less than half, and the rest is unexplained. The DNA gave D and trimming, while V, J and clone size come from that table. In this sample's table one finds roughly 22,000 clones. The top ten hold 12% of the sample.

What the study reported, not specific to this receptor: Cases were distinguished from controls with an estimated AUC of roughly 0.82 by random forest classifiers combining richness and V gene abundances. Across sequencing depths, CIN3+ cases showed significantly higher TCR repertoire richness than controls, but evenness did not differ between the groups. Because of the cross-sectional design, the study could not determine whether the associations came before infection or resulted from infection, and neither effector/memory subsets nor HPV-specific T cells were isolated. T-cell numbers per sample were unknown, so richness differences could reflect varying T-cell content rather than repertoire biology.

Of note for this clone: It lacks a known antigen.

Source material: blood buffy coat. This clonotype was obtained from a woman aged 18 to 75 with a cervical HPV16 infection that either progressed to CIN3+ or cleared (not recorded which).

The CDR3 protein is CASRQGLSATNTEAFF. CDR3 bases read: TGCGCCAGCAGGCAGGGTTTGAGTGCTACGAACACTGAA. The chain was built from TRBV5-1 and TRBJ1-1; the D segment could be TRBD1, given 5 matching bases. The sequenced fragment ends 3 residues before the CDR3 boundary, so the rest is inferred from the germline J gene. Inclusive of the bounding cysteine and phenylalanine, the CDR3 is 16 residues long. Of the CDR3's DNA, 39 bases were read; they are in frame from base 1. The junction shows trimming of 5 bases on V and 1 base on J, plus 18 bases between the germline ends. Based on the germline V gene, the CDR1 and CDR2 sequences are SGHRS and YFSETQ.